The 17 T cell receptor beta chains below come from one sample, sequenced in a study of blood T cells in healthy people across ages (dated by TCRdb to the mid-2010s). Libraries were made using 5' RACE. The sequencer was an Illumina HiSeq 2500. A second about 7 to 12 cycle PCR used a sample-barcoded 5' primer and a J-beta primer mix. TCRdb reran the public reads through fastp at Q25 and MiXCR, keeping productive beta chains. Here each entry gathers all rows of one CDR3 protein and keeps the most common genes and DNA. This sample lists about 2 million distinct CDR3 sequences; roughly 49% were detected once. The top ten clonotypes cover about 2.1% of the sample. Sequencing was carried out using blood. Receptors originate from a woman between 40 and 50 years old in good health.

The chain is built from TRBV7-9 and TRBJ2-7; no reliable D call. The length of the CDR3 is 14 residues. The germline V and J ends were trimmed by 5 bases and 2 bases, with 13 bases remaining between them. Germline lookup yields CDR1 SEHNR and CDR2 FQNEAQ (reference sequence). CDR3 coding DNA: TGTGCCAGCAGCCTCCCGGATCGACCCTACGAGCAGTACTTC. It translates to CASSLPDRPYEQYF.

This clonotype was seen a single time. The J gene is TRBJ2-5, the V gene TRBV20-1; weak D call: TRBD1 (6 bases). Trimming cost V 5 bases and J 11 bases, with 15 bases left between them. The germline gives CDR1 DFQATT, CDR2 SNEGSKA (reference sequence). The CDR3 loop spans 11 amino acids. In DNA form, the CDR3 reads TGCAGTGCTGGGTTAACAGGGCAGCAGTACTTC. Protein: CSAGLTGQQYF.

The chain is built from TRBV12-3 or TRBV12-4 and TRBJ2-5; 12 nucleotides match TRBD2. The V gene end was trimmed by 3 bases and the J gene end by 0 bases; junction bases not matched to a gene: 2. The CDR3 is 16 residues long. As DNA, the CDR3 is TGTGCCAGCAGTTTCTCTAGCGGGGGGGACCAAGAGACCCAGTACTTC. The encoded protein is CASSFSSGGDQETQYF.

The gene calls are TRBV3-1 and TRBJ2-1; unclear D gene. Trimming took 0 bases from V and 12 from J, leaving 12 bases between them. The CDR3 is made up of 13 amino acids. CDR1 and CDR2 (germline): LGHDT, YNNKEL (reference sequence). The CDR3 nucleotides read TGTGCCAGCAGCCAAGATCCGATTAGCTTGCAGTTCTTC. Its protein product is CASSQDPISLQFF.

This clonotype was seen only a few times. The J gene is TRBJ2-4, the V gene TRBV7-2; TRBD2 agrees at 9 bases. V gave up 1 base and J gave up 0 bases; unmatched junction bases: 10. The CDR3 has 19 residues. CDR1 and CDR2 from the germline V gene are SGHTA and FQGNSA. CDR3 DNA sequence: TGTGCCAGCAGCTTAGTCACTAGCGGGTCTAGCCTAGCCAAAAACATTCAGTACTTC. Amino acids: CASSLVTSGSSLAKNIQYF.

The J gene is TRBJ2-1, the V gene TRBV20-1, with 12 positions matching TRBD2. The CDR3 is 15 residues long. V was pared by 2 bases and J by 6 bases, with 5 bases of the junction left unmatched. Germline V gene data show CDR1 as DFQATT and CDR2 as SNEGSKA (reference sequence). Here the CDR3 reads CSARQLAGGPNEQFF. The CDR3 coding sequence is TGCAGTGCTAGACAACTAGCGGGGGGTCCCAATGAGCAGTTCTTC.

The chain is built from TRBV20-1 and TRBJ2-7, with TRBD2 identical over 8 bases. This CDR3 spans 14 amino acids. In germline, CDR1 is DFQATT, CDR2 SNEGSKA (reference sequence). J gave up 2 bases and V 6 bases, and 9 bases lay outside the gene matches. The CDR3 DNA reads TGCAGTGCCCCCGTTAGGACTAGCCCCTACGAGCAGTACTTC. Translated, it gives CSAPVRTSPYEQYF.

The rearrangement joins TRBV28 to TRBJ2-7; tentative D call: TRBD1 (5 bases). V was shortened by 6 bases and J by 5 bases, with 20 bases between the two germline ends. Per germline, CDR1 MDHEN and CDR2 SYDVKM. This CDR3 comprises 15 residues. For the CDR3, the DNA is TGTGCCAGCAGGAGTCCCGACAGCCCTTCCGACGAGCAGTACTTC. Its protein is CASRSPDSPSDEQYF.

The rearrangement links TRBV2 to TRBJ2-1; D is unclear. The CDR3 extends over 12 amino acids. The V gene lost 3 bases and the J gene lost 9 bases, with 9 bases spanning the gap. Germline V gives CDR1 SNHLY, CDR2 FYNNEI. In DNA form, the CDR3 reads TGTGCCAGCAGTGATCACAGATTTGAGCAGTTCTTC. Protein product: CASSDHRFEQFF.

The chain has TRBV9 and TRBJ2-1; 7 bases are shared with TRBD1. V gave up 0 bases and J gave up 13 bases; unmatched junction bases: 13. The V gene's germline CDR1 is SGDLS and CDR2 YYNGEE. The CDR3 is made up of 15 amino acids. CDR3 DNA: TGTGCCAGCAGCGTAGACAGGGGCTGGCAGGAGACCCAGTTCTTC. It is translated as CASSVDRGWQETQFF.

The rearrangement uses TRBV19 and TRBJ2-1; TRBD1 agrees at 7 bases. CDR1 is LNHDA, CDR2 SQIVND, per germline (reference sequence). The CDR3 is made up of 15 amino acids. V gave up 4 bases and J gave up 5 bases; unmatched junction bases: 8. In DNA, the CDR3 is TGTGCCAGTAGTAGAAGGGACAGCTCAAACAATGAGCAGTTCTTC. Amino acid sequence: CASSRRDSSNNEQFF.

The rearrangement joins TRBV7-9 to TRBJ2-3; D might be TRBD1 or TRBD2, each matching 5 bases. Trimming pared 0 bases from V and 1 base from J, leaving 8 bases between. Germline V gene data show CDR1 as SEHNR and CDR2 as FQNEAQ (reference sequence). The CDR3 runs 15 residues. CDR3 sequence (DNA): TGTGCCAGCAGCTTAGCGACAGCGGGCACAGATACGCAGTATTTT. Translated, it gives CASSLATAGTDTQYF.

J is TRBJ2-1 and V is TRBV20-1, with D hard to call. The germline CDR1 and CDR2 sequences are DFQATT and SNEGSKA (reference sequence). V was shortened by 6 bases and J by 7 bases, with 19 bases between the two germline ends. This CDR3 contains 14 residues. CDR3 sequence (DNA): TGCAGTGCCCCCGGGCGAATGGTGGGAAATGAGCAGTTCTTC. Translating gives CSAPGRMVGNEQFF.

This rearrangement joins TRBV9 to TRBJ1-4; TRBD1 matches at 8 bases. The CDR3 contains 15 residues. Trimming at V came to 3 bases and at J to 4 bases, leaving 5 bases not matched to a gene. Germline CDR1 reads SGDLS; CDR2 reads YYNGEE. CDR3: CASSEGRGHNEKLFF. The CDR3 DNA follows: TGTGCCAGCAGCGAAGGCAGGGGGCATAATGAAAAACTGTTTTTT.

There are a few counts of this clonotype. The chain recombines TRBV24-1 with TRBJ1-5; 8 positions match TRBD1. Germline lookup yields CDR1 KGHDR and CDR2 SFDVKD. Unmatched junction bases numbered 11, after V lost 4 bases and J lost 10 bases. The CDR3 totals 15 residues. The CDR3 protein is CATSDPDRGVGPQHF. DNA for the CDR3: TGTGCCACCAGTGACCCCGACAGGGGAGTAGGACCCCAGCATTTT.

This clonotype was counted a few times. The CDR3 nucleotides read TGTGCCAGCAGCTTAGGGGGGGCCCGGGACAGGGTCACAGATACGCAGTATTTT. It translates to CASSLGGARDRVTDTQYF. The chain has TRBV7-9 and TRBJ2-3, with 9 bases that match TRBD1. This CDR3 is 18 amino acids long. Germline CDR1 SEHNR, CDR2 FQNEAQ (reference sequence). The V and J ends lost 1 base and 2 bases, in that order; junction bases with no gene match: 10.

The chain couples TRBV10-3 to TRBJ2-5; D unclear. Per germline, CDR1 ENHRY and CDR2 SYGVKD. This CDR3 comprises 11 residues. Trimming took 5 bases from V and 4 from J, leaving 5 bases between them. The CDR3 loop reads CAISIGETQYF. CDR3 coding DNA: TGTGCCATCAGTATTGGAGAGACCCAGTACTTC.